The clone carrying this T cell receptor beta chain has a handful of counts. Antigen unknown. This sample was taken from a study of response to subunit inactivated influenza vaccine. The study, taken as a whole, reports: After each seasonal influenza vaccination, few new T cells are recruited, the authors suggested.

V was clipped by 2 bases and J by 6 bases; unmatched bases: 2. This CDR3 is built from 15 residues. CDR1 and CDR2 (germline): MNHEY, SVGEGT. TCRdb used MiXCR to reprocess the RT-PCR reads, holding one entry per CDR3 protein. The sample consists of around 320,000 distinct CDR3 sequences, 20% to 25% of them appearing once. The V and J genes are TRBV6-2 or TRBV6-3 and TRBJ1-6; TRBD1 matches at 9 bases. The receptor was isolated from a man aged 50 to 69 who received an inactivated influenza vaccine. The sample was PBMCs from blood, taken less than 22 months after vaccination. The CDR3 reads CASSYAGQGNSPLHF. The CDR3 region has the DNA TGTGCCAGCAGTTACGCGGGACAGGGTAATTCACCCCTCCACTTT.